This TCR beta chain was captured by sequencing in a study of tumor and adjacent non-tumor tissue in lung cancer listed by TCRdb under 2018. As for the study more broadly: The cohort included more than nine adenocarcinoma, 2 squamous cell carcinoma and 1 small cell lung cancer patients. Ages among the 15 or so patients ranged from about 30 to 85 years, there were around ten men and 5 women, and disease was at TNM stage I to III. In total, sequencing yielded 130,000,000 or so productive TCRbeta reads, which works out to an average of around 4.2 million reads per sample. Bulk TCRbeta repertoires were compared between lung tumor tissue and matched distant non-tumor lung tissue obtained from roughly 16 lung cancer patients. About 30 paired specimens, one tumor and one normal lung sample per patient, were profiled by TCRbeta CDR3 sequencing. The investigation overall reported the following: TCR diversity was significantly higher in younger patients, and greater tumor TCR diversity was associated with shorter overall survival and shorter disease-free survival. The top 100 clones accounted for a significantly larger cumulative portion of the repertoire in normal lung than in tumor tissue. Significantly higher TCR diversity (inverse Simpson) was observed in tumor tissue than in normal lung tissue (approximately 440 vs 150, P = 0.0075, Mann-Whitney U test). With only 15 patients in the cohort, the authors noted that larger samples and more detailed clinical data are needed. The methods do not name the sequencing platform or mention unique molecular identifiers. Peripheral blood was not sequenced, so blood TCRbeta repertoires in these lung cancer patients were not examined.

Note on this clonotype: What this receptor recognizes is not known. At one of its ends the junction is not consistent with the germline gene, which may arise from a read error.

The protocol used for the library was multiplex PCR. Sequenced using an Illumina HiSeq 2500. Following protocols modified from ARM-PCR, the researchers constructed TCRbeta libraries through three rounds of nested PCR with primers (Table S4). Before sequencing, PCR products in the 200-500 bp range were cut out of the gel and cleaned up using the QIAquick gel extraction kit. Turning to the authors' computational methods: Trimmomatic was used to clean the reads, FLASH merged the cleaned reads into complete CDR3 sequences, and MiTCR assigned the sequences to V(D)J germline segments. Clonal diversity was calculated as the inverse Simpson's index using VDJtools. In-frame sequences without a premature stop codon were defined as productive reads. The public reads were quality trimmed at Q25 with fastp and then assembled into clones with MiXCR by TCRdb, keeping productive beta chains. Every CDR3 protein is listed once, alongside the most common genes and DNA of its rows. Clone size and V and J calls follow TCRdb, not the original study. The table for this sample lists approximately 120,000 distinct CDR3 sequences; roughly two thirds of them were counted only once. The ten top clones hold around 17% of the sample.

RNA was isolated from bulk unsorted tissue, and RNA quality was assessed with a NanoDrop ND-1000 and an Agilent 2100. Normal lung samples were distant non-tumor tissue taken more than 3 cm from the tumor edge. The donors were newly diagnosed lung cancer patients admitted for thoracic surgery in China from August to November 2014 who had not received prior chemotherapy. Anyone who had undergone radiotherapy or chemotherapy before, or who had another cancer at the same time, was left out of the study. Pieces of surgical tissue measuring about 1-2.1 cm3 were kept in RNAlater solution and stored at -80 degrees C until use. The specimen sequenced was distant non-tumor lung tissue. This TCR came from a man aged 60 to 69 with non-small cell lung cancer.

DNA sequence: TGTGCCAGCAACCAAGACAAGGGAGGTGTAGCTTTCTTT. It codes for CASNQDKGGVAFF. The sequence links TRBV4-2 to TRBJ1-1; the D gene remains uncertain. Including cysteine and phenylalanine, the CDR3 has 13 amino acids. The only DNA kept is the CDR3, 39 bases in frame from the first base. Based on the germline V gene, the CDR1 and CDR2 sequences are LGHNA and YNFKEQ.